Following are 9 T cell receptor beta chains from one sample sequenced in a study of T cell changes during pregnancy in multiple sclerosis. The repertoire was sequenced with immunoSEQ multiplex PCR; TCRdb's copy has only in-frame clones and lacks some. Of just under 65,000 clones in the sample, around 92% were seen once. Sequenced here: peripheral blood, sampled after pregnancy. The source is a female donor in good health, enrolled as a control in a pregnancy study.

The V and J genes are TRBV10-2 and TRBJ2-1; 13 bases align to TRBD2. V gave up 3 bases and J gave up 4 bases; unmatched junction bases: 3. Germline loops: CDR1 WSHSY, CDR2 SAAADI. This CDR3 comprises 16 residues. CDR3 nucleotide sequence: TGCGCCAGCAGTGAACAGACTAGCGGGGGGTACAATGAGCAGTTCTTC. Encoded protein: CASSEQTSGGYNEQFF.

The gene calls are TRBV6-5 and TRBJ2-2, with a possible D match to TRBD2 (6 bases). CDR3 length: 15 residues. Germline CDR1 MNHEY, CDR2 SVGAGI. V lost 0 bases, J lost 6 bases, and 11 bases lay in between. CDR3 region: CASSYSRTIPGELFF. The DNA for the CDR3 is TGTGCCAGCAGTTACTCTCGGACTATTCCCGGGGAGCTGTTTTTT.

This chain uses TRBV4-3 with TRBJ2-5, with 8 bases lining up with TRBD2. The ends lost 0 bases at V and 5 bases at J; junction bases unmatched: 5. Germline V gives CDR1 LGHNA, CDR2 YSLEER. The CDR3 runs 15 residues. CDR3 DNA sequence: TGCGCCAGCAGCCAAGAACCGGGGGGGCTGGAGACCCAGTACTTC. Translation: CASSQEPGGLETQYF.

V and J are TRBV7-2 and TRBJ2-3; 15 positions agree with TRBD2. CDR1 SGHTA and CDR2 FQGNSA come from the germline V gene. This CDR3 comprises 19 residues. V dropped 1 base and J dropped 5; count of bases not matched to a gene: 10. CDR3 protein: CASSLEPRTSGGALDTQYF. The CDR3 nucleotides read TGTGCCAGCAGCTTAGAGCCTCGGACTAGCGGGGGGGCTTTAGATACGCAGTATTTT.

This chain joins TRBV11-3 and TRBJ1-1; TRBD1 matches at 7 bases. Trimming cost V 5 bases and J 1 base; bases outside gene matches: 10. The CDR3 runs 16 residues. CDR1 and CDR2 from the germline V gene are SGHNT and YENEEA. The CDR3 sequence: CASSGISWDRNTEAFF. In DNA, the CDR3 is TGTGCCAGCAGCGGCATATCATGGGACAGGAACACTGAAGCTTTCTTT.

The CDR3 protein is CASGLAENTQYF. The CDR3 nucleotides read TGTGCCAGCGGACTAGCTGAGAATACGCAGTATTTT. V and J are TRBV6-1 and TRBJ2-3; 8 nucleotides match TRBD2. V lost 8 bases to trimming and J lost 7 bases; unmatched junction nucleotides: 5. The CDR3 runs to 12 residues. CDR1 MNHNS and CDR2 SASEGT come from the germline V gene.

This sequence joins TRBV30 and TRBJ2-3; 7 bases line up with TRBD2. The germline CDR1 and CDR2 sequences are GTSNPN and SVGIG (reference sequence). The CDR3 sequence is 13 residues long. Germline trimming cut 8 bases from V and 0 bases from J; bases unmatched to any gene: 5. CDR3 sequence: CAQAGTSTDTQYF. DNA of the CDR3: TGTGCCCAAGCGGGAACTAGCACAGATACGCAGTATTTT. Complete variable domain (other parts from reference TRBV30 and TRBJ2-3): SQTIHQWPATLVQPVGSPLSLECTVEGTSNPNLYWYRQAAGRGLQLLFYSVGIGQISSEVPQNLSASRPQDRQFILSSKKLLLSDSGFYLCAQAGTSTDTQYFGPGTRLTVL.

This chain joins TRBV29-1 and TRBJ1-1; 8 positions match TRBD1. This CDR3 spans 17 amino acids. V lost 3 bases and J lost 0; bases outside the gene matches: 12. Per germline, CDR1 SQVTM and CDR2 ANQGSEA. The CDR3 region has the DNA TGCAGCGTTGACGGAGCACAGGGGGTGGGGGTGAACACTGAAGCTTTCTTT. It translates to CSVDGAQGVGVNTEAFF.

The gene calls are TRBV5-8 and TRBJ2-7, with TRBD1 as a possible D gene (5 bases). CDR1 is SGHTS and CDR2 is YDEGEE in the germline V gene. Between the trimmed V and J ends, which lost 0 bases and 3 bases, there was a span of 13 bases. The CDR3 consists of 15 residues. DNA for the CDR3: TGTGCCAGCAGCTTGGGACAGTCGTCCCTCTACGAGCAGTACTTC. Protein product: CASSLGQSSLYEQYF.